The following is a T cell receptor (beta chain) sequence with its context. Its target is not known. The germline V gene encodes CDR1 SGHNT and CDR2 YYREEE (reference sequence). The CDR3 is made up of 14 amino acids. V lost 4 bases and J 2 bases, leaving 11 bases between the germline ends. Only in-frame clones appear in the TCRdb table, and some are missing; sequencing was by immunoSEQ multiplex PCR. The sample yields roughly 140,000 clones, about nine tenths seen once. The entry originates in a study of T cell responses to AZD1222 COVID-19 vaccine. Findings of the study overall: Among AZD1222 vaccinees, only 5 or 6 were seropositive at baseline. White British people made up most donors, females outnumbered males, and clonal diversity was possibly underestimated. The study reported that nearly half of spike-specific TCRs target unmutated variant regions.

The V gene is TRBV5-4, the J gene TRBJ2-3; a weak D match, TRBD2 (5 bases). The clonotype originates from an adult who received the AZD1222 COVID-19 vaccine. This specimen consisted of peripheral blood, obtained 28 days after the second AZD1222 dose. In DNA, the CDR3 is TGTGCCAGCAGCCCCCGGACTTACACAGATACGCAGTATTTT. Its translation is CASSPRTYTDTQYF.